The clone carrying this T cell receptor (beta chain) has a handful of counts. The data were taken from a study of response to subunit inactivated influenza vaccine. Trimming pared 2 bases from V and 4 bases from J, leaving 16 bases between. CDR3 size: 16 residues. The germline CDR1 and CDR2 sequences are SEHNR and FQNEAQ (reference sequence). TCRdb re-derived calls from the RT-PCR reads in MiXCR, one entry per CDR3 protein. The table has some 570,000 distinct CDR3 sequences, approximately 10% seen once. These data were likewise used in another study, on T cells expressing NK-cell markers. That source notes: 5'RACE template switching built TCR beta cDNA with unique molecular identifiers. Sequencing of TCR beta repertoires drew on sorted CD3+CD56+NKG2C+, CD3+CD56+NKG2C- and CD3+CD56-NKG2C+ T cells. Sorting was restricted to alpha-beta TCR T cells by an anti-gamma-delta TCR antibody in several experiments.

This sequence was found in a man aged 50-60 years who received an inactivated influenza vaccine. The rearrangement joins TRBV7-9 to TRBJ2-3; maybe TRBD2 (6 bases). Sequences were derived from PBMCs from blood, sampled on the day of vaccination. The CDR3 DNA is TGTGCCAGCAGCTTATTTAGCGGAGGTCGCTCAGATACGCAGTATTTT. It yields the protein CASSLFSGGRSDTQYF.